Included here is one TCR beta chain sequence, with context. This PCR relied on a set of 60 Vbeta primers and 13 Jbeta primers. Some clones are missing from TCRdb's copy, which holds only in-frame ones; the method was immunoSEQ multiplex PCR. The data contain 210,000 or so clones, less than 85% of them singletons. With 5 bases clipped from V and 7 bases from J, the junction kept 10 bases outside the gene matches. CDR1 SEHNR and CDR2 FQNEAQ come from the germline V gene (reference sequence). CDR3 length: 15 amino acids. This sample is drawn from a study of cytomegalovirus exposure and HLA in healthy donors.

Sequenced material: PBMCs. The rearrangement uses TRBV7-9 and TRBJ2-7; 11 bases align to TRBD2. This TCR was sampled from a young man in good health and CMV-seronegative. CDR3 coding DNA: TGTGCCAGCAGCCCCGGGACTAGCGGCCTAGAAGAGCAGTACTTC. This encodes CASSPGTSGLEEQYF.